Listed below are T cell receptor beta chains from one sample, sequenced in a study of shared clonotypes between healthy human individuals. Only in-frame clones appear in the TCRdb table, and some are missing; sequencing was by immunoSEQ multiplex PCR. Of more than 2 million clones in the sample, 85% to 95% were seen once. The sequenced sample was naive CD4+ T cells sorted from blood. These receptors came from a man aged 18 to 29 in good health. Both conserved end residues are part of each CDR3. A D gene is named only where the DNA matches it firmly. Some rows mark clone size as missing; the rest say once, few, many or name a class of expanded clone.

TRBJ2-7 TRBV7-3 - - CASSLGADSTYEQYF TGTGCCAGCAGCTTAGGGGCAGATTCAACCTACGAGCAGTACTTC
TRBJ1-3 TRBV4-1 - - CASSPRGREPGNTIYF TGCGCCAGCAGCCCTAGAGGACGGGAGCCTGGAAACACCATATATTTT
TRBJ1-4 TRBV18 TRBD1 - CASSPRQGAYEKLFF TGTGCCAGCTCACCTCGACAGGGGGCTTATGAAAAACTGTTTTTT
TRBJ2-7 TRBV29-1 - - CSVAQDTYYEQYF TGCAGCGTTGCTCAGGACACCTATTACGAGCAGTACTTC
TRBJ2-2 TRBV18 TRBD1 - CASSPGQELTGELFF TGTGCCAGCTCACCGGGACAGGAGCTCACCGGGGAGCTGTTTTTT
TRBJ1-1 TRBV28 TRBD1 - CASSPSGTGGVAEAFF TGTGCCAGCAGTCCATCCGGGACAGGGGGCGTCGCTGAAGCTTTCTTT
TRBJ2-2 TRBV6-1 TRBD2 - CASSETGLAGVGGELFF TGTGCCAGCAGTGAAACCGGACTAGCGGGAGTGGGAGGGGAGCTGTTTTTT
TRBJ2-3 TRBV2 TRBD1 - CASSETGVSTDTQYF TGTGCCAGCAGTGAAACAGGGGTTAGCACAGATACGCAGTATTTT
TRBJ2-7 TRBV10-3 - many CAISEGQGRYEQYF TGTGCCATCAGTGAGGGGCAGGGTAGGTACGAGCAGTACTTC
TRBJ2-5 TRBV2 - - CASSEWGSQETQYF TGTGCCAGCAGTGAATGGGGGAGCCAAGAGACCCAGTACTTC
TRBJ1-1 TRBV4-1 TRBD1 - CASSKQGALTEAFF TGCGCCAGCAGCAAACAGGGGGCGCTTACTGAAGCTTTCTTT
TRBJ2-7 TRBV7-2 - - CASSFVGVSYEQYF TGTGCCAGCAGCTTTGTAGGGGTGTCCTACGAGCAGTACTTC
TRBJ2-1 TRBV10-3 - once CAISERTGTPGNEQFF TGTGCCATCAGTGAGAGGACCGGGACCCCCGGGAATGAGCAGTTCTTC
TRBJ2-5 TRBV7-9 TRBD1 - CASSSGTGQETQYF TGTGCCAGCAGCTCCGGGACAGGGCAAGAGACCCAGTACTTC
TRBJ1-1 TRBV28 - - CASSLTLTEAFF TGTGCCAGCAGTTTAACACTAACTGAAGCTTTCTTT
TRBJ2-7 TRBV12-5 TRBD1 - CASGAGTGGSEQYF TGTGCTAGTGGCGCCGGGACAGGGGGTTCCGAGCAGTACTTC
TRBJ1-4 TRBV15 TRBD1 once CATSEGQPNEKLFF TGTGCCACCAGCGAGGGACAGCCGAATGAAAAACTGTTTTTT
TRBJ1-3 TRBV12-5 - - CATRSVSGNTIYF TGTGCTACGCGGTCGGTCTCTGGAAACACCATATATTTT
TRBJ1-6 TRBV7-8 TRBD1 - CASSLALTGGRSPLHF TGTGCCAGCAGCTTAGCGCTGACAGGGGGCAGGTCACCCCTCCACTTT
TRBJ2-3 TRBV10-1 - - CASSPSGADTQYF TGCGCCAGCAGCCCGTCGGGCGCAGATACGCAGTATTTT
TRBJ1-6 TRBV25-1 - - CASSEGGSYNSPLHF TGTGCCAGCAGTGAAGGCGGATCCTATAATTCACCCCTCCACTTT
TRBJ2-6 TRBV27 - - CASSLRQLFSGANVLTF TGTGCCAGCAGTTTGCGGCAGCTGTTCTCTGGGGCCAACGTCCTGACTTTC
TRBJ2-7 TRBV7-2 - - CASRIPSGPEQYF TGTGCCAGCAGGATCCCCTCAGGCCCCGAGCAGTACTTC
TRBJ2-7 TRBV11-2 - - CASSSNRGGRYEQYF TGTGCCAGCAGCTCCAACAGGGGGGGTAGGTACGAGCAGTACTTC
TRBJ2-7 TRBV7-2 - - CASSLALTEQYF TGTGCCAGCAGCTTAGCACTCACCGAGCAGTACTTC
TRBJ2-3 TRBV10-3 - - CAGAGSTDTQYF TGTGCCGGCGCCGGAAGCACAGATACGCAGTATTTT
TRBJ2-7 TRBV2 TRBD2 - CASSAPLAGVLFEQYF TGTGCCAGCAGTGCCCCACTAGCGGGTGTACTTTTCGAGCAGTACTTC
TRBJ2-2 TRBV28 - - CASSFAGSTGELFF TGTGCCAGCAGTTTTGCAGGGAGCACCGGGGAGCTGTTTTTT
TRBJ1-1 TRBV5-1 TRBD1 - CASSIRQGANTEAFF TGCGCCAGCAGCATAAGACAGGGGGCGAACACTGAAGCTTTCTTT
TRBJ2-2 TRBV7-3 - - CASSLVPPGTSGGGELFF TGTGCCAGCAGCTTAGTCCCCCCAGGGACCTCAGGAGGCGGGGAGCTGTTTTTT
TRBJ2-3 TRBV18 - - CASSGASTDTQYF TGTGCCAGCTCAGGCGCTAGCACAGATACGCAGTATTTT
TRBJ1-2 TRBV5-1 - - CASSIDGGGYTF TGCGCCAGCAGCATAGACGGTGGTGGCTACACCTTC
TRBJ2-7 TRBV7-6 TRBD2 - CASSSTTLAGAYEQYF TGTGCCAGCAGCTCGACAACCCTAGCGGGGGCCTACGAGCAGTACTTC
TRBJ2-2 TRBV7-7 - - CASSSQGAGELFF TGTGCTAGCAGCTCACAGGGAGCCGGGGAGCTGTTTTTT
TRBJ2-2 TRBV7-8 - - CASSRSGNTGELFF TGTGCCAGCAGTCGTAGCGGGAACACCGGGGAGCTGTTTTTT
TRBJ1-5 TRBV18 - once CASSLGVDQPQHF TGTGCCAGCTCACTAGGGGTGGATCAGCCCCAGCATTTT
TRBJ2-1 TRBV5-1 - - CASSLEGGTYNEQFF TGCGCCAGCAGCTTGGAGGGGGGTACCTACAATGAGCAGTTCTTC
TRBJ2-2 TRBV7-2 TRBD1 - CASSRTGSNTGELFF TGTGCCAGCAGCCGGACAGGGTCGAACACCGGGGAGCTGTTTTTT
TRBJ1-1 TRBV27 TRBD1 - CASTRTGSVEAFF TGTGCCAGCACACGGACAGGGTCGGTTGAAGCTTTCTTT
TRBJ1-4 TRBV4-1 TRBD1 - CASSRSGTGLSNEKLFF TGCGCCAGCAGCCGCTCCGGGACAGGGTTGTCTAATGAAAAACTGTTTTTT
TRBJ2-7 TRBV6-5 - - CASSLERPGPYEQYF TGTGCCAGCAGCCTCGAACGACCGGGCCCCTACGAGCAGTACTTC
TRBJ1-1 TRBV5-4 - - CASSTYQSMNTEAFF TGTGCCAGCAGCACCTATCAGTCCATGAACACTGAAGCTTTCTTT
TRBJ2-3 TRBV7-9 TRBD2 - CASSLDSGGLHF TGTGCCAGCAGCTTAGATAGCGGGGGGTTACATTTT
TRBJ2-7 TRBV19 TRBD2 - CASSTMTSGYEQYF TGTGCCAGTAGCACCATGACTAGCGGTTACGAGCAGTACTTC
TRBJ2-4 TRBV20-1 - once CSAHRENIQYF TGCAGTGCTCACAGGGAAAACATTCAGTACTTC
TRBJ2-7 TRBV7-2 TRBD2 - CASSLAGGSYEQYF TGTGCCAGCAGCTTGGCGGGAGGGTCCTACGAGCAGTACTTC
TRBJ2-3 TRBV4-3 TRBD2 once CASSQYSSGSISDTQYF TGCGCCAGCAGCCAATACTCTAGCGGGAGTATCTCAGATACGCAGTATTTT
TRBJ2-7 TRBV6-5 - - CATKAGGSYEQYF TGTGCCACCAAGGCAGGGGGGTCCTACGAGCAGTACTTC
TRBJ2-4 TRBV6-5 - - CASSYAGEGQGVIQYF TGTGCCAGCAGTTACGCCGGGGAGGGCCAGGGGGTCATTCAGTACTTC
TRBJ2-7 TRBV7-3 TRBD2 once CASSLSAGDSYEQYF TGTGCCAGCAGCTTATCAGCGGGGGACTCCTACGAGCAGTACTTC
TRBJ1-4 TRBV28 TRBD1 - CASSLGGGGGKLFF TGTGCCAGCAGCCTCGGAGGGGGCGGTGGAAAACTGTTTTTT